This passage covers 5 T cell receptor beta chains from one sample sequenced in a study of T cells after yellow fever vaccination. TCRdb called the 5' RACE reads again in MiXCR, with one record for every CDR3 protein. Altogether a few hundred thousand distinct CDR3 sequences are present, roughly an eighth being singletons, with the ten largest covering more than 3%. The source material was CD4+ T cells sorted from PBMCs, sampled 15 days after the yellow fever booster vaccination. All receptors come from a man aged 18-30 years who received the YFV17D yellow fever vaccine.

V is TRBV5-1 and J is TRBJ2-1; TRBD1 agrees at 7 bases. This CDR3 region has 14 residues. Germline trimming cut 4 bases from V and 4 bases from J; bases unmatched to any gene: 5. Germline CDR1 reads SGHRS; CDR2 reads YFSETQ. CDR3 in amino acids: CASSTGTAYNEQFF. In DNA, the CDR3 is TGCGCCAGCAGCACCGGGACAGCGTACAATGAGCAGTTCTTC.

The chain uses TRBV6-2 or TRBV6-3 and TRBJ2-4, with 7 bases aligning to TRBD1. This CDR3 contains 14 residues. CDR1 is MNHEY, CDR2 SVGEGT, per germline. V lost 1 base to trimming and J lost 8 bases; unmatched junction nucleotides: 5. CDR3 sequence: CASSYLATGDIQYF. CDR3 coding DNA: TGTGCCAGCAGTTACTTGGCTACAGGGGACATTCAGTACTTC.

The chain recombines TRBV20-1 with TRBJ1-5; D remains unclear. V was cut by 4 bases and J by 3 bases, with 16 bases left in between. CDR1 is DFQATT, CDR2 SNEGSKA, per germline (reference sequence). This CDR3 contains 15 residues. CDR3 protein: CSANLPRVPNQPQHF. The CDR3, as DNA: TGCAGTGCTAATCTCCCACGGGTCCCCAATCAGCCCCAGCATTTT.

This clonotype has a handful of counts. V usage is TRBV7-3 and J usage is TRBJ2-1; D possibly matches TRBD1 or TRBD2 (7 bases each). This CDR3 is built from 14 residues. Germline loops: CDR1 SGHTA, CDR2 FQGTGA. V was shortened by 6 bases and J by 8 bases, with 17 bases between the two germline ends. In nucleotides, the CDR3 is TGTGCCAGCAGTCCCGACAGGGAGGGCGATGAGCAGTTCTTC. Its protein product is CASSPDREGDEQFF. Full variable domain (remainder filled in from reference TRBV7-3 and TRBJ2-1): GAGVSQTPSNKVTEKGKYVELRCDPISGHTALYWYRQSLGQGPEFLIYFQGTGAADDSGLPNDRFFAVRPEGSVSTLKIQRTERGDSAVYLCASSPDREGDEQFFGPGTRLTVL.

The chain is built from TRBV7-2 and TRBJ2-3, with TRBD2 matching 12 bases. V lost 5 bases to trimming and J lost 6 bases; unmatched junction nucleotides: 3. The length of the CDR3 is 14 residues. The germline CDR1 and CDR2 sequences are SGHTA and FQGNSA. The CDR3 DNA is TGTGCCAGCAGCACCGGGACTAGCGGGGATACGCAGTATTTT. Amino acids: CASSTGTSGDTQYF.